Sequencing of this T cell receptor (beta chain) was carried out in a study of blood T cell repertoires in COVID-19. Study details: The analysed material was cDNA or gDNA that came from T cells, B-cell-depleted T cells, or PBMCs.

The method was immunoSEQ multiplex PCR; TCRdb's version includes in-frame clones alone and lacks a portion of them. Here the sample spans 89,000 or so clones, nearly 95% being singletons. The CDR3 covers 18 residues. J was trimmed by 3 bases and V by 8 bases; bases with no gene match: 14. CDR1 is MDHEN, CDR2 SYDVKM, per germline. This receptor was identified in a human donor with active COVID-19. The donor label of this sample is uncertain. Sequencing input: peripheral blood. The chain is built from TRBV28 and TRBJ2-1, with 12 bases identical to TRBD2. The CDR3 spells CASAPTSGRKGYYNEQFF. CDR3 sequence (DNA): TGTGCCAGCGCACCGACTAGCGGGAGAAAAGGATACTACAATGAGCAGTTCTTC.